This TCR beta chain was found in a study of T cells in Graves' hyperthyroidism and ophthalmopathy. The study, taken as a whole, reports: Among clonotypes expanded in thyroid above 0.001, most were also found in blood.

Amplified TCR beta CDR3 regions came from RNA transcripts. First-round RT-PCR targeting the TCR CDR3 was performed with the HTBI primer set. MiXCR was run by TCRdb on the multiplex PCR reads, yielding one entry per CDR3 protein. The table shows 400,000 or so distinct CDR3 sequences, with over 11% occurring only once. With respect to this clonotype: The antigen is undetermined.

The source is a man aged 45-65 years with Graves' ophthalmopathy. Sequenced: blood.

CDR3 protein: CASTAGALRETQYF. For the CDR3, the DNA is TGTGCCAGCACCGCGGGAGCCTTGCGGGAGACCCAGTACTTC. The rearrangement links TRBV7-9 to TRBJ2-5, with 7 bases identical to TRBD2. The CDR3 runs 14 residues. Germline V lookup: CDR1 SEHNR, CDR2 FQNEAQ (reference sequence). V lost 7 bases, J lost 5 bases, and 10 bases stayed unmatched.